The entry that follows covers one T cell receptor beta chain sequence. The sample comes from a study of blood T cell repertoires in COVID-19. Clones were read by immunoSEQ multiplex PCR, and TCRdb kept only the in-frame ones, dropping some. This sample carries almost 200,000 clones, about nine tenths of them seen once, and the ten largest clones take 0.7% to 0.85%. The CDR3 length is 14 residues. CDR1 and CDR2 (germline): LGHDT, YNNKEL (reference sequence). The V and J ends lost 1 base and 2 bases respectively, with 8 bases between them. This clonotype was obtained from a woman aged 70-85 years with acute or convalescent COVID-19. The sample taken for sequencing was peripheral blood. This chain uses TRBV3-1 (or the pseudogene TRBV3-2) with TRBJ1-2; a weak D match, TRBD1 (6 bases). This CDR3 is CASSQVGQNYGYTF. Here the CDR3 DNA reads TGTGCCAGCAGCCAAGTTGGACAGAACTATGGCTACACCTTC.